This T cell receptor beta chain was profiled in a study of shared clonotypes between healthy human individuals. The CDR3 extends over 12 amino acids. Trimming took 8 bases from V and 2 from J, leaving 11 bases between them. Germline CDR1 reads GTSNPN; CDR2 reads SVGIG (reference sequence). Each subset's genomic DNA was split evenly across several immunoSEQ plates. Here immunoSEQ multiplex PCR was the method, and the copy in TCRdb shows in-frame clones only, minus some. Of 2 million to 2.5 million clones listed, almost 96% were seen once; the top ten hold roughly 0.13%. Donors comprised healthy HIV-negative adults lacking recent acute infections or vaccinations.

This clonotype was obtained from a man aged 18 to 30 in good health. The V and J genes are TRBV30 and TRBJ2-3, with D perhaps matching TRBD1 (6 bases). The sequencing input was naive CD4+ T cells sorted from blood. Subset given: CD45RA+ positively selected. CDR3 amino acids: CAQGQNTDTQYF. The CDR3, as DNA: TGTGCCCAAGGACAGAACACAGATACGCAGTATTTT.